The 11 T cell receptor beta chains presented below share a single source sample, sequenced in a study of shared clonotypes between healthy human individuals. Cells designated naive CD8 were CD45RO-negative and were positively selected for CCR7, with terminally differentiated effector memory CD45RA+ cells excluded. Assay: immunoSEQ multiplex PCR; the TCRdb copy retains only in-frame clones and omits some. The sample gives 760,000 or so clones, 96% of which show up once; approximately 0.2% is in the top ten. Sequencing was performed on naive CD8+ T cells sorted from blood. These receptors originate from a man aged 25-40 years in good health.

The rearrangement links TRBV18 to TRBJ2-7; possible D gene TRBD1, 6 bases. The V end lost 2 bases, the J end lost 1 base, and 15 bases lay between the germline ends. The germline V gene has CDR1 KGHSH and CDR2 LQKENI. This CDR3 spans 16 amino acids. CDR3 in amino acids: CASSPKASGESYEQYF. The CDR3 region has the DNA TGTGCCAGCTCACCAAAGGCTTCAGGGGAATCCTACGAGCAGTACTTC. Full variable domain (missing parts from reference TRBV18 and TRBJ2-7): NAGVMQNPRHLVRRRGQEARLRCSPMKGHSHVYWYRQLPEEGLKFMVYLQKENIIDESGMPKERFSAEFPKEGPSILRIQQVVRGDSAAYFCASSPKASGESYEQYFGPGTRLTVT.

V and J are TRBV11-3 and TRBJ2-2; no firm D call. Trimming took off 0 bases at V and 1 base at J, with 6 bases between the two ends. The CDR3 sequence is 15 residues long. Germline V lookup: CDR1 SGHNT, CDR2 YENEEA. In nucleotides, the CDR3 is TGTGCCAGCAGCTTAGAGCCTGTGAACACCGGGGAGCTGTTTTTT. Amino acids: CASSLEPVNTGELFF.

Notes on this clone: Additional DNA sequences in this sample encode the identical CDR3. V is TRBV4-3 and J is TRBJ1-1; D gene unclear. In germline, CDR1 is LGHNA, CDR2 YSLEER. This CDR3 has 13 residues. The germline V and J ends were trimmed by 0 bases and 3 bases, with 5 bases remaining between them. The CDR3 loop is CASSQDRDTEAFF. DNA for the CDR3: TGCGCCAGCAGCCAAGATAGGGACACTGAAGCTTTCTTT.

The V gene is TRBV29-1, the J gene TRBJ2-1, with D possibly being TRBD1 (6 bases). The CDR3 is 15 residues long. CDR1 SQVTM and CDR2 ANQGSEA come from the germline V gene. The V and J ends lost 0 bases and 1 base respectively, with 10 bases between them. For the CDR3, the DNA is TGCAGCGTTGAAGAGGGGGCTCGATCCTACAATGAGCAGTTCTTC. As protein: CSVEEGARSYNEQFF.

This sequence joins TRBV29-1 and TRBJ2-5; 14 positions match TRBD2. Germline V CDR1 and CDR2: SQVTM, ANQGSEA. With 3 bases clipped from V and 9 bases from J, the junction kept 15 bases outside the gene matches. The CDR3 runs to 17 residues. CDR3 loop: CSVDGVLGLAGEGAQYF. CDR3 nucleotide sequence: TGCAGCGTTGATGGGGTCTTGGGACTAGCGGGAGAAGGGGCCCAGTACTTC.

Note on this clone: This sample includes further DNA sequences coding for the same CDR3. This chain connects TRBV27 to TRBJ2-7; 7 bases are a match to TRBD2. This CDR3 is built from 13 residues. The germline gives CDR1 MNHEY, CDR2 SMNVEV (reference sequence). Losses at the gene ends were 6 bases for V and 0 bases for J; bases not matched to a gene: 2. Written as DNA, the CDR3 is TGTGCCAGCAGCGGCGGGAGCTCCTACGAGCAGTACTTC. Translating it yields CASSGGSSYEQYF.

The V call is TRBV6-1, the J call TRBJ2-5; weak D call: TRBD1 (7 bases). This CDR3 spans 15 amino acids. V dropped 4 bases and J dropped 4 bases, with 16 bases sitting between them. Germline loops: CDR1 MNHNS, CDR2 SASEGT. The CDR3 region is CASSVKDREAETQYF. In nucleotides, the CDR3 is TGTGCCAGCAGTGTGAAAGACAGGGAGGCAGAGACCCAGTACTTC.

The gene calls are TRBV10-2 and TRBJ2-1; no clear D gene. The CDR3 has 10 amino acids. V was trimmed by 4 bases and J by 9 bases, leaving 4 bases between them. Germline CDR1 WSHSY, CDR2 SAAADI. CDR3 sequence: CASSGGEQFF. CDR3 DNA: TGCGCCAGCAGTGGAGGTGAGCAGTTCTTC.

This chain links TRBV9 with TRBJ1-4, with 7 bases matching TRBD1. CDR3 size: 14 residues. V was clipped by 2 bases and J by 3 bases; unmatched bases: 1. Germline V gene data show CDR1 as SGDLS and CDR2 as YYNGEE. CDR3 in DNA: TGTGCCAGCAGCGTCCAGGGGGCTAATGAAAAACTGTTTTTT. As protein: CASSVQGANEKLFF.

This sequence joins TRBV7-3 and TRBJ2-7, with D tentatively TRBD1 or TRBD2 (5 bases each). This CDR3 is built from 14 residues. Germline V gene data show CDR1 as SGHTA and CDR2 as FQGTGA. The ends were cut back, 4 bases at V and 4 bases at J, with 14 bases in the middle. The CDR3 region is CASSSSGASYEQYF. CDR3 sequence (DNA): TGTGCCAGCAGCTCCTCCGGGGCCTCTTACGAGCAGTACTTC.

The chain is built from TRBV7-9 and TRBJ2-1; 7 positions match TRBD2. This CDR3 is 12 amino acids long. In germline, CDR1 is SEHNR, CDR2 FQNEAQ (reference sequence). Germline trimming cut 5 bases from V and 7 bases from J; bases unmatched to any gene: 2. This chain's CDR3 is CASSRLANEQFF. CDR3 nucleotide sequence: TGTGCCAGCAGCCGACTAGCTAATGAGCAGTTCTTC.